Each of the 16 T cell receptor beta chains below was sequenced from the same sample in a study of control samples from healthy donors and cancer patients. The assay was immunoSEQ multiplex PCR, and TCRdb's table has in-frame clones only and misses some. Among about 150,000 clones listed, approximately 91% were seen once. Sequencing was carried out using blood. The receptors shown here come from a man aged 25 to 40 in good health.

This clone was found once. V and J are TRBV7-2 and TRBJ2-3; the D is unclear. This CDR3 region has 13 residues. The germline V and J ends were trimmed by 0 bases and 10 bases, with 11 bases remaining between them. CDR1 and CDR2 (germline): SGHTA, FQGNSA. The CDR3 spells CASSLAGPVSQYF. The CDR3 bases are TGTGCCAGCAGCTTAGCAGGGCCGGTATCGCAGTATTTT.

The chain joins TRBV7-2 to TRBJ1-2; 7 bases align to TRBD1. This CDR3 is 13 amino acids long. CDR1 and CDR2 (germline): SGHTA, FQGNSA. The V and J ends lost 5 bases and 8 bases, in that order; junction bases with no gene match: 8. CDR3 sequence: CASSAKQGRGYTF. DNA of the CDR3: TGTGCCAGCAGCGCAAAACAGGGGAGAGGCTACACCTTC.

The chain joins TRBV29-1 to TRBJ2-5; TRBD1 matches at 9 bases. The CDR3 loop spans 13 amino acids. V lost 6 bases and J lost 2; bases outside the gene matches: 4. CDR1 is SQVTM and CDR2 is ANQGSEA in the germline V gene. Written as DNA, the CDR3 is TGCAGCGTCGGGGACAGGGTACAAGAGACCCAGTACTTC. Amino acid sequence: CSVGDRVQETQYF.

The V and J genes are TRBV24-1 and TRBJ2-1; the match to TRBD2 covers 7 bases. Germline CDR1 reads KGHDR; CDR2 reads SFDVKD. CDR3 length: 20 residues. V was clipped by 5 bases and J by 5 bases; unmatched bases: 23. The CDR3 loop reads CATSGPGNRGGRARDNEQFF. CDR3 coding DNA: TGTGCCACCAGTGGCCCTGGGAATCGCGGGGGAAGGGCACGGGACAATGAGCAGTTCTTC.

The CDR3 sequence is CASRNPPGQLNTEAFF. As DNA, the CDR3 is TGTGCCAGCAGAAACCCACCGGGACAGCTGAACACTGAAGCTTTCTTT. The J gene is TRBJ1-1, the V gene TRBV7-3; TRBD1 agrees at 7 bases. Losses at the gene ends were 6 bases for V and 0 bases for J; bases not matched to a gene: 10. Per the germline V gene, CDR1 is SGHTA and CDR2 is FQGTGA. CDR3 length: 16 residues.

In its sample, this clone was seen a few times. V is TRBV7-9 and J is TRBJ2-6; D might be TRBD1 or TRBD2, each matching 5 bases. Trimming left V 1 base short and J 4 bases short, with 11 bases between. Germline CDR1 is SEHNR and CDR2 is FQNEAQ (reference sequence). This CDR3 region has 16 residues. Written as DNA, the CDR3 is TGTGCCAGCAGCTTAGTTCCCGGGGCAGGGGCCAACGTCCTGACTTTC. Translation: CASSLVPGAGANVLTF.

This clone appeared many times. The V gene is TRBV4-2, the J gene TRBJ1-2; D not resolved. CDR1 is LGHNA, CDR2 YNFKEQ, per germline. The CDR3 sequence is 14 residues long. Trimming cost V 1 base and J 0 bases, with 6 bases left between them. CDR3 in DNA: TGTGCCAGCAGCCAAGCCACCACTAACTATGGCTACACCTTC. It encodes CASSQATTNYGYTF.

The chain employs TRBV4-2 and TRBJ1-2; D possibly corresponds to TRBD1 (5 bases). The CDR3 has 15 residues. Looked up from germline, CDR1 is LGHNA and CDR2 is YNFKEQ. The V gene lost 0 bases and the J gene lost 6 bases, with 14 bases spanning the gap. In DNA, the CDR3 is TGTGCCAGCAGCCAAGACCCCAACGGGGACGATGGCTACACCTTC. This translates into CASSQDPNGDDGYTF.

This clone was picked up one time. This chain joins TRBV3-1 (or the pseudogene TRBV3-2) and TRBJ2-5; no firm D call. Germline loops: CDR1 LGHDT, CDR2 YNNKEL (reference sequence). The length of the CDR3 is 10 residues. V dropped 8 bases and J dropped 5 bases, with 6 bases sitting between them. CDR3 coding DNA: TGTGCCAGCGGGTTTGAGACCCAGTACTTC. Amino acids: CASGFETQYF.

The chain recombines TRBV5-6 with TRBJ1-2; TRBD1 is a possible D gene (6 bases). V was pared by 4 bases and J by 4 bases, with 14 bases between. Germline values: CDR1 SGHDT, CDR2 YYEEEE. This CDR3 has 14 amino acids. The CDR3 sequence is CASSLSRGRYGYTF. The CDR3 DNA reads as TGTGCCAGCAGCCTATCCAGGGGCCGCTATGGCTACACCTTC.

The chain joins TRBV6-5 to TRBJ2-3, with D uncertain. The CDR3 totals 14 residues. The V end lost 5 bases, the J end lost 4 bases, and 13 bases lay between the germline ends. Germline V gives CDR1 MNHEY, CDR2 SVGAGI. The CDR3 reads CASSLYASADTQYF. In DNA form, the CDR3 reads TGTGCCAGCAGTCTTTATGCGTCGGCAGATACGCAGTATTTT.

This chain connects TRBV5-5 to TRBJ2-5, with no clear D. Trimming removed 4 bases at V and 10 bases at J, with 14 bases between. This CDR3 is 12 amino acids long. The germline CDR1 and CDR2 sequences are SGHKS and YYEKEE (reference sequence). CDR3: CASSPTDSHQYF. CDR3 DNA: TGTGCCAGCAGCCCTACCGACTCTCACCAGTACTTC.

The gene calls are TRBV6-5 and TRBJ2-2; maybe TRBD2 (5 bases). Germline loops: CDR1 MNHEY, CDR2 SVGAGI. V lost 2 bases to trimming and J lost 6 bases, with 16 bases between them. The CDR3 runs to 16 residues. CDR3 nucleotide sequence: TGTGCCAGCAGTTACGGATTTAACCGGGGTGCCGGGGAGCTGTTTTTT. Protein product: CASSYGFNRGAGELFF.

This chain links TRBV7-7 with TRBJ2-2; D perhaps matches TRBD2 (6 bases). Germline V gene lookup returns CDR1 SSHAT and CDR2 FNYEAQ (reference sequence). The CDR3 runs to 11 residues. In DNA form, the CDR3 reads TGTGAACCTGTAGCGGACGGGGAGCTGTTTTTT. Residues: CEPVADGELFF.

The chain links TRBV5-4 to TRBJ2-7; no firm D call. Germline V gene data show CDR1 as SGHNT and CDR2 as YYREEE (reference sequence). The V gene lost 0 bases and the J gene lost 3 bases, with 7 bases spanning the gap. The CDR3 covers 13 residues. CDR3 sequence reads: CASSLGEFYEQYF. The CDR3 nucleotides read TGTGCCAGCAGCTTGGGGGAATTCTACGAGCAGTACTTC.

The gene calls are TRBV7-8 and TRBJ2-5; 9 positions agree with TRBD2. This CDR3 contains 16 residues. Germline CDR1 SGHVS, CDR2 FQNEAQ. The trim removed 4 bases at V and 1 base at J, leaving 7 bases unmatched. The CDR3: CASSSRLAVLQETQYF. The CDR3 nucleotides are TGTGCCAGCAGCTCCAGACTAGCGGTCCTCCAAGAGACCCAGTACTTC.